Presented here are 28 T cell receptor beta chains from one specimen sequenced in a study of cytomegalovirus exposure and HLA in healthy donors (TCRdb year 2017). The library came from the immunoSEQ multiplex PCR assay. For the multiplex PCR, a mixture combining 60 forward primers for TCR Vbeta segments and 13 reverse primers for TCR Jbeta segments was used. TCRdb holds this immuneACCESS table with in-frame rearrangements only. Some clones are missing; in checked studies, unresolved V genes explain under half, and the rest has no known cause. This sample holds 150,000 to 200,000 clones; approximately 85% were observed only once. Of the sample, about 2.5% falls within the top ten clones. Sequencing input: PBMCs. All receptors come from a woman between 50 and 59 years old in good health and CMV-seronegative.

The table lists this clone with a few counts. This sequence joins TRBV10-2 and TRBJ2-7; maybe TRBD2 (6 bases). V lost 4 bases, J lost 2 bases, and 9 bases lay in between. Germline-derived CDR1 and CDR2 are WSHSY and SAAADI. There are 13 residues in the CDR3. CDR3 sequence reads: CASSVGGTYEQYF. As DNA, the CDR3 is TGCGCCAGCAGTGTCGGAGGGACCTACGAGCAGTACTTC.

The J gene is TRBJ1-1, the V gene TRBV28; 7 nucleotides match TRBD1. Trimming took 5 bases from V and 0 from J; bases not matched to a gene: 6. The CDR3 runs 15 residues. CDR1 MDHEN and CDR2 SYDVKM come from the germline V gene. CDR3 in DNA: TGTGCCAGCAGTCCACCGACAGGGCTGAACACTGAAGCTTTCTTT. Translating it yields CASSPPTGLNTEAFF.

The chain combines TRBV2 with TRBJ1-2; D uncertain. The V end lost 8 bases, the J end lost 4 bases, and 23 bases lay between the germline ends. The germline gives CDR1 SNHLY, CDR2 FYNNEI. The CDR3 loop spans 16 amino acids. This CDR3 reads CASSLPDGNPFYGYTF. As DNA, the CDR3 is TGTGCCAGCTCCCTCCCGGACGGGAATCCTTTCTATGGCTACACCTTC.

The chain carries TRBV28 and TRBJ1-3, with 7 bases matching TRBD1. Trimming cost V 6 bases and J 0 bases; bases outside gene matches: 5. From germline, CDR1 is MDHEN and CDR2 SYDVKM. This CDR3 spans 15 amino acids. The CDR3 spells CASSQGQISGNTIYF. The DNA for the CDR3 is TGTGCCAGCAGCCAGGGACAGATCTCTGGAAACACCATATATTTT.

V gene TRBV18 combines with J gene TRBJ1-5; 10 nucleotides match TRBD1. The CDR3 runs 15 residues. Germline-derived CDR1 and CDR2 are KGHSH and LQKENI. Trimming took 4 bases from V and 5 from J; bases not matched to a gene: 5. The CDR3 here is CASSRTGGGDQPQHF. The DNA of the CDR3 is TGTGCCAGCTCACGGACAGGGGGAGGGGATCAGCCCCAGCATTTT.

The V gene is TRBV6-1, the J gene TRBJ2-3; no reliable D call. V gave up 5 bases and J gave up 6 bases, with 15 bases separating them. Germline values: CDR1 MNHNS, CDR2 SASEGT. This CDR3 is 14 amino acids long. For the CDR3, the DNA is TGTGCCAGCAGTTCCGAGCGATCACATGATACGCAGTATTTT. This sequence encodes CASSSERSHDTQYF.

This clone is a singleton in its sample. The genes are TRBV6-4 and TRBJ1-1; 7 bases line up with TRBD1. The CDR3 is 13 amino acids. With 6 bases clipped from V and 1 base from J, the junction kept 2 bases outside the gene matches. Per the germline V gene, CDR1 is MRHNA and CDR2 is SNTAGT. As DNA, the CDR3 is TGTGCCAGCAGCAGGGGGTGGAACACTGAAGCTTTCTTT. Protein sequence: CASSRGWNTEAFF.

This chain links TRBV7-2 with TRBJ2-7, with 9 positions matching TRBD2. Per germline, CDR1 SGHTA and CDR2 FQGNSA. The V and J ends lost 1 base and 3 bases, in that order; junction bases with no gene match: 10. The CDR3 has 17 residues. The CDR3 DNA is TGTGCCAGCAGCTTAGAGGGTATGCTAGCGGGGAACTACGAGCAGTACTTC. Protein product: CASSLEGMLAGNYEQYF.

The rearrangement uses TRBV6-6 and TRBJ1-5, with D possibly being TRBD1 (5 bases). With 8 bases removed from V and 0 bases from J, the gap between germline ends came to 17 bases. CDR3 length: 16 amino acids. Germline V gives CDR1 MNHNY, CDR2 SVGAGI (reference sequence). Written as DNA, the CDR3 is TGTGCCAGCTCTTCTTGGGGCGCGTATAGCAATCAGCCCCAGCATTTT. Amino acid sequence: CASSSWGAYSNQPQHF.

CDR3 bases: TGTGCCAGCAGCCCATTATCAGATTCTCCCAGGGCTTTCTTT. It is translated as CASSPLSDSPRAFF. This chain connects TRBV14 to TRBJ1-1; D is unclear. Germline-derived CDR1 and CDR2 are SGHDN and FVKESK. The V end lost 4 bases, the J end lost 11 bases, and 20 bases lay between the germline ends. The CDR3 has 14 residues. The whole variable domain, remainder taken from reference TRBV14 and TRBJ1-1, is EAGVTQFPSHSVIEKGQTVTLRCDPISGHDNLYWYRRVMGKEIKFLLHFVKESKQDESGMPNNRFLAERTGGTYSTLKVQPAELEDSGVYFCASSPLSDSPRAFFGQGTRLTVV.

This clone was detected a few times. The CDR3 reads CATSRVTSGTDTQYF. In nucleotides, the CDR3 is TGTGCCACCAGCAGAGTCACTAGCGGGACAGATACGCAGTATTTT. V usage is TRBV15 and J usage is TRBJ2-3; 9 nucleotides match TRBD2. Germline V lookup: CDR1 LNHNV, CDR2 YYDKDF (reference sequence). The V and J ends lost 1 base and 3 bases, in that order; junction bases with no gene match: 2. The CDR3 runs to 15 residues.

The chain employs TRBV6-6 and TRBJ1-5; perhaps TRBD1 as D (5 bases). Germline values: CDR1 MNHNY, CDR2 SVGAGI (reference sequence). V was shortened by 4 bases and J by 6 bases, with 16 bases between the two germline ends. The CDR3 has 15 residues. In nucleotides, the CDR3 is TGTGCCAGCAGTTCCACAACCGGGGGGAGTCAGCCCCAGCATTTT. Encoded protein: CASSSTTGGSQPQHF.

The chain recombines TRBV7-2 with TRBJ1-4; TRBD1 matches at 9 bases. CDR3 length: 14 amino acids. Germline trimming cut 5 bases from V and 5 bases from J; bases unmatched to any gene: 3. Germline lookup yields CDR1 SGHTA and CDR2 FQGNSA. The CDR3 spells CASSAGTGNEKLFF. In DNA, the CDR3 is TGTGCCAGCAGCGCCGGGACAGGGAATGAAAAACTGTTTTTT.

This chain links TRBV11-3 with TRBJ2-1; D uncertain. V lost 4 bases and J lost 5, with 9 bases in between. CDR1 SGHNT and CDR2 YENEEA come from the germline V gene. The CDR3 has 13 amino acids. For the CDR3, the DNA is TGTGCCAGCAGCTCAGCTACAGACAATGAGCAGTTCTTC. Its protein product is CASSSATDNEQFF.

The J gene is TRBJ2-3, the V gene TRBV19; 11 positions agree with TRBD2. The CDR3 has 15 amino acids. Germline loops: CDR1 LNHDA, CDR2 SQIVND (reference sequence). With 3 bases clipped from V and 5 bases from J, the junction kept 4 bases outside the gene matches. Here the CDR3 DNA reads TGTGCCAGTAGTATTAGCGGGAGGGTAGGAGATACGCAGTATTTT. Translation: CASSISGRVGDTQYF.

V gene TRBV6-5 combines with J gene TRBJ2-1; 7 bases fit TRBD1. In germline, CDR1 is MNHEY, CDR2 SVGAGI. The CDR3 contains 14 residues. V shed 4 bases, J shed 8 bases, and the junction held 8 bases outside the gene matches. The CDR3 nucleotides are TGTGCCAGCAGTTTCCCGGGACAGTCCGATGAGCAGTTCTTC. Its translation is CASSFPGQSDEQFF.

This clone has more than one count but fewer than ten. The chain recombines TRBV18 with TRBJ2-3; D is perhaps TRBD2 (5 bases). Between the trimmed V and J ends, which lost 4 bases and 5 bases, there was a span of 13 bases. The CDR3 runs to 14 residues. From germline, CDR1 is KGHSH and CDR2 LQKENI. This CDR3 reads CASSRLGVGDTQYF. Written as DNA, the CDR3 is TGTGCCAGCTCACGCCTCGGGGTTGGAGATACGCAGTATTTT.

This rearrangement joins TRBV28 to TRBJ1-5; a weak D match, TRBD1 (6 bases). The ends were cut back, 9 bases at V and 3 bases at J, with 15 bases in the middle. In germline, CDR1 is MDHEN, CDR2 SYDVKM. The CDR3 runs 14 residues. The CDR3 region is CASRTALNNQPQHF. The CDR3 DNA follows: TGTGCCAGTCGGACAGCTCTCAACAATCAGCCCCAGCATTTT.

The chain recombines TRBV28 with TRBJ2-7; D is perhaps TRBD1 (5 bases). CDR3 length: 13 amino acids. Trimming pared 2 bases from V and 0 bases from J, leaving 5 bases between. CDR1 and CDR2 from the germline V gene are MDHEN and SYDVKM. This chain's CDR3 is CASSLDSSYEQYF. The CDR3 DNA reads TGTGCCAGCAGTTTAGACAGCTCCTACGAGCAGTACTTC.

This chain joins TRBV15 and TRBJ1-1; D gene uncertain. CDR3 length equals 15 residues. Per the germline V gene, CDR1 is LNHNV and CDR2 is YYDKDF (reference sequence). Trimming removed 5 bases from V and 3 bases from J, with 16 bases in between. In DNA form, the CDR3 reads TGTGCCACCAGCGTAGAGAGGAGTCTCTACACTGAAGCTTTCTTT. Protein: CATSVERSLYTEAFF.

This chain joins TRBV5-1 and TRBJ2-1; TRBD2 matches at 9 bases. Per germline, CDR1 SGHRS and CDR2 YFSETQ. Trimming took 4 bases from V and 8 from J; bases not matched to a gene: 16. This CDR3 has 17 residues. CDR3 in DNA: TGCGCCAGCAGCGAGACTCGCGGGAGGGCCCGTTCCGATGAGCAGTTCTTC. It is translated as CASSETRGRARSDEQFF. The variable domain in full, with the rest retrieved from reference TRBV5-1 and TRBJ2-1, is KAGVTQTPRYLIKTRGQQVTLSCSPISGHRSVSWYQQTPGQGLQFLFEYFSETQRNKGNFPGRFSGRQFSNSRSEMNVSTLELGDSALYLCASSETRGRARSDEQFFGPGTRLTVL.

The V gene is TRBV9, the J gene TRBJ2-1; tentatively, D is TRBD1 (5 bases). Between the trimmed V and J ends, which lost 4 bases and 8 bases, there was a span of 16 bases. This CDR3 contains 14 residues. In germline, CDR1 is SGDLS, CDR2 YYNGEE. The CDR3: CASSPKRGIDEQFF. CDR3 coding DNA: TGTGCCAGCAGCCCAAAAAGGGGAATTGATGAGCAGTTCTTC.

CDR3 loop: CASSQGGGGSSHEQYF. CDR3 sequence (DNA): TGCGCCAGCAGCCAAGGGGGCGGGGGAAGTTCCCACGAGCAGTACTTC. V gene TRBV4-1 combines with J gene TRBJ2-7; 7 positions agree with TRBD2. The V gene end was trimmed by 1 base and the J gene end by 5 bases; junction bases not matched to a gene: 11. This CDR3 has 16 residues. CDR1 is MGHRA, CDR2 YSYEKL, per germline.

The chain recombines TRBV6-6 with TRBJ1-1, with TRBD1 matching 8 bases. Germline values: CDR1 MNHNY, CDR2 SVGAGI (reference sequence). V shed 4 bases and J 4 bases; nucleotides not matched to a gene: 5. The CDR3 is made up of 14 amino acids. CDR3 sequence: CASSSRGQGTEAFF. The DNA of the CDR3 is TGTGCCAGCAGTTCCAGGGGGCAGGGCACTGAAGCTTTCTTT.

The chain combines TRBV13 with TRBJ2-1, with D unclear. This CDR3 has 14 residues. Per germline, CDR1 PRHDT and CDR2 FYEKMQ (reference sequence). Trimming took off 4 bases at V and 6 bases at J, with 13 bases between the two ends. For the CDR3, the DNA is TGTGCCAGCAGCTCTAAAACCCCGGGCAATGAGCAGTTCTTC. Protein: CASSSKTPGNEQFF.

This clone is a singleton in its sample. The chain couples TRBV6-1 to TRBJ2-1; 13 bases fit TRBD2. The germline gives CDR1 MNHNS, CDR2 SASEGT. The CDR3 is made up of 16 amino acids. J gave up 5 bases and V 6 bases, and 7 bases lay outside the gene matches. The CDR3 sequence: CASSEPLAGGDNEQFF. The CDR3 coding sequence is TGTGCCAGCAGCGAACCACTAGCGGGAGGGGACAATGAGCAGTTCTTC.

V usage is TRBV28 and J usage is TRBJ1-2; the D is unclear. Germline CDR1 and CDR2: MDHEN and SYDVKM. There are 13 residues in the CDR3. The germline V and J ends were trimmed by 2 bases and 5 bases, with 9 bases remaining between them. CDR3 coding DNA: TGTGCCAGCAGTTTAGGCAGGATTTATGGCTACACCTTC. Amino acid sequence: CASSLGRIYGYTF.

The chain recombines TRBV7-8 with TRBJ2-1, with D perhaps TRBD1 (7 bases). Per the germline V gene, CDR1 is SGHVS and CDR2 is FQNEAQ. CDR3 length equals 16 residues. V lost 4 bases to trimming and J lost 4 bases, with 17 bases between them. The CDR3, as DNA: TGTGCCAGCAGCTCTCCTGGAGGGGGCGCGTACAATGAGCAGTTCTTC. This translates into CASSSPGGGAYNEQFF.